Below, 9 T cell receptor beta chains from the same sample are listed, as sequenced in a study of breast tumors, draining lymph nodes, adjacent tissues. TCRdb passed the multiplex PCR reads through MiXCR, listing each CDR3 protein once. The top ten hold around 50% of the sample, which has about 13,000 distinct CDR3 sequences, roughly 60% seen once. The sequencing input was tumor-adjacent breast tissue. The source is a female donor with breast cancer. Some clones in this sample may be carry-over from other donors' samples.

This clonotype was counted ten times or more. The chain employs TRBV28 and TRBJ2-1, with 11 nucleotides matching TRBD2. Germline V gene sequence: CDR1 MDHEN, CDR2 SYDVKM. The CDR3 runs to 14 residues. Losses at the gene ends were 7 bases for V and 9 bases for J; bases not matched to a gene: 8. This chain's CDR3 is CASNPLAGVPEQFF. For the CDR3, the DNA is TGTGCCAGCAATCCACTAGCGGGAGTTCCTGAGCAGTTCTTC.

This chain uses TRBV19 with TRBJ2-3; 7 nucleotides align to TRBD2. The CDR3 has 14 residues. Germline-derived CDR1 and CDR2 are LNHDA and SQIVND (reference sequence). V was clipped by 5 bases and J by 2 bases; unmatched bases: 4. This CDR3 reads CASSLGGYTDTQYF. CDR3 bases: TGTGCCAGTAGTCTCGGGGGGTACACAGATACGCAGTATTTT.

CDR3 nucleotide sequence: TGTGCCAGCAGCTTAGTGCGAACAGGGCGGGATTCACCCCTCCACTTT. Amino acid sequence: CASSLVRTGRDSPLHF. The V call is TRBV7-2, the J call TRBJ1-6; maybe TRBD1 (6 bases). The V gene's germline CDR1 is SGHTA and CDR2 FQGNSA. This CDR3 contains 16 residues. Deletions cut 1 base from V and 8 bases from J, with 15 bases between.

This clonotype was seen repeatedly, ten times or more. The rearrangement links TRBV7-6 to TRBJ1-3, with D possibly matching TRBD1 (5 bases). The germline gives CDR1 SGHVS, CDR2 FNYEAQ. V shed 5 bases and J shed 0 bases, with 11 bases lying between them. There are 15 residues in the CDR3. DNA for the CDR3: TGTGCCAGCAGCCTAGTCACAGGCTCTGGAAACACCATATATTTT. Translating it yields CASSLVTGSGNTIYF. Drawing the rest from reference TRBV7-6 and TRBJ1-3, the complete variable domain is GAGVSQSPRYKVTKRGQDVALRCDPISGHVSLYWYRQALGQGPEFLTYFNYEAQQDKSGLPNDRFSAERPEGSISTLTIQRTEQRDSAMYRCASSLVTGSGNTIYFGEGSWLTVV.

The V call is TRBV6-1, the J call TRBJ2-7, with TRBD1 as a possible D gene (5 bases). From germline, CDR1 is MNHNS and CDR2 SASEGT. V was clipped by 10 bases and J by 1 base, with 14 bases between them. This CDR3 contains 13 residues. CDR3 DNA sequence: TGTGCCATCACAAGACAGTTTTCCTACGAGCAGTACTTC. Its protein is CAITRQFSYEQYF.

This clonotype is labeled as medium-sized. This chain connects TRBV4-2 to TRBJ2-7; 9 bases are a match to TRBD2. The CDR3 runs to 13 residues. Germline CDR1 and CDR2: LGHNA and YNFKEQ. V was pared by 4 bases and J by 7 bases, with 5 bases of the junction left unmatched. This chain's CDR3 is CASSLELAGEQYF. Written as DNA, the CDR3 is TGTGCCAGCAGCCTCGAGCTAGCGGGGGAGCAGTACTTC.

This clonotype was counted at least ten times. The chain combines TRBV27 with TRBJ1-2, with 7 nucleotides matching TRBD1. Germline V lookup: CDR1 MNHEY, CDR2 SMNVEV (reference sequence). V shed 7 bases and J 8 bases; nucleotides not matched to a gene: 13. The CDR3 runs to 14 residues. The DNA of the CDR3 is TGTGCCAGCACCCCCACGGGACAGCCGGAGGGCTACACCTTC. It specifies CASTPTGQPEGYTF.

Here the CDR3 DNA reads TGCAGTGCTCGCACAGGGGACAATAATTCACCCCTCCACTTT. Amino acids: CSARTGDNNSPLHF. The chain employs TRBV20-1 and TRBJ1-6, with 7 bases lining up with TRBD1. The CDR3 has 14 residues. Trimming at V came to 5 bases and at J to 5 bases, leaving 6 bases not matched to a gene. Per germline, CDR1 DFQATT and CDR2 SNEGSKA (reference sequence).

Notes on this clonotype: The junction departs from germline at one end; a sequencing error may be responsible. The CDR3 bases are TGTGCCAGCAGCGTAGGTGACAGAGTAGAGACCCAATACTTC. It encodes CASSVGDRVETQYF. The chain carries TRBV9 and TRBJ2-5; a possible D gene is TRBD1 (5 bases). This CDR3 region has 14 residues. Germline lookup yields CDR1 SGDLS and CDR2 YYNGEE. The full variable domain, in which reference TRBV9 and TRBJ2-5 provide the parts outside the CDR3, is DSGVTQTPKHLITATGQRVTLRCSPRSGDLSVYWYQQSLDQGLQFLIQYYNGEERAKGNILERFSAQQFPDLHSELNLSSLELGDSALYFCASSVGDRVETQYFGPGTRLLVL.